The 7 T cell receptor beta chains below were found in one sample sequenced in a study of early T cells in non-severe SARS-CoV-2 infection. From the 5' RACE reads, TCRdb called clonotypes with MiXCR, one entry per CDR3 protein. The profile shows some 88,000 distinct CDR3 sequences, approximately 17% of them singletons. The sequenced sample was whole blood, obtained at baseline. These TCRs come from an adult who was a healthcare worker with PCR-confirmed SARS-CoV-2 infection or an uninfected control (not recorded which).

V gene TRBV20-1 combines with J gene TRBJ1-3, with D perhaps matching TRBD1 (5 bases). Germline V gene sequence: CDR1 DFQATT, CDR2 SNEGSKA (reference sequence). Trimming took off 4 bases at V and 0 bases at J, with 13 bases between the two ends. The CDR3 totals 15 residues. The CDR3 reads CSATQGGGSGNTIYF. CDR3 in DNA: TGCAGTGCTACCCAGGGAGGAGGCTCTGGAAACACCATATATTTT.

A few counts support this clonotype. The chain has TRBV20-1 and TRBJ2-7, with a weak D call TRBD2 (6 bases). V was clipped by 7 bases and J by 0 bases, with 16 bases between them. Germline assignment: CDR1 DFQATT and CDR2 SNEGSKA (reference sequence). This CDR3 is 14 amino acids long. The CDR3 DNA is TGCAGTGTTGGGGACTCCAGGAGCTCCTACGAGCAGTACTTC. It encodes CSVGDSRSSYEQYF.

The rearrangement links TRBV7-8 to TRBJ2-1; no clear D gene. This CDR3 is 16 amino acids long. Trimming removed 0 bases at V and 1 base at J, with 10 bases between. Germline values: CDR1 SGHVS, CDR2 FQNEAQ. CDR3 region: CASSLARGFSYNEQFF. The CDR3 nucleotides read TGTGCCAGCAGCTTAGCAAGAGGTTTTTCCTACAATGAGCAGTTCTTC.

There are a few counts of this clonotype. This chain's CDR3 is CASNTDRAGELFF. CDR3 DNA: TGTGCCAGCAACACGGACAGGGCCGGGGAGCTGTTTTTT. This chain links TRBV12-3 or TRBV12-4 with TRBJ2-2; the match to TRBD1 covers 8 bases. J gave up 6 bases and V 7 bases, and 4 bases lay outside the gene matches. CDR3 length equals 13 residues.

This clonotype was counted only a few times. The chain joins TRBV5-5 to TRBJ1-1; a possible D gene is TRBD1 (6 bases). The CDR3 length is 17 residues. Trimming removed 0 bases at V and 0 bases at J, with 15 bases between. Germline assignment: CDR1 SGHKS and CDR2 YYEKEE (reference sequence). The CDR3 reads CASSLAIAGAMNTEAFF. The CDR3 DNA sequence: TGTGCCAGCAGCTTGGCCATCGCGGGGGCAATGAACACTGAAGCTTTCTTT.

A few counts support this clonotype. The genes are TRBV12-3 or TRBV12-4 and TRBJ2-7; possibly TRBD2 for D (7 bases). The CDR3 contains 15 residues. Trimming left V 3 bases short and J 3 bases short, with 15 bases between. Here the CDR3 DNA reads TGTGCCAGCAGTTTGGGGGGGGCGAAAGTCTACGAGCAGTACTTC. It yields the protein CASSLGGAKVYEQYF.

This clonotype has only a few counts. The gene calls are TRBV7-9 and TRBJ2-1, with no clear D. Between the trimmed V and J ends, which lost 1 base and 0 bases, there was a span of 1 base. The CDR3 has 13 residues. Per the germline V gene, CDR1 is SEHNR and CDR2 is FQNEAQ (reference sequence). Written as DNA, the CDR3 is TGTGCCAGCAGCTTAGACTCCTACAATGAGCAGTTCTTC. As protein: CASSLDSYNEQFF.